This T cell receptor beta chain was captured in a study of beta chain features in type 1 diabetes. The entirety of the isolated RNA underwent reverse transcription, so expressed TCRB transcripts were sequenced. Measured with immunoSEQ multiplex PCR; TCRdb has only the in-frame clones, and not every one. The sample has roughly 260,000 clones; about a tenth are singletons. CDR1 MGHDK and CDR2 SYGVNS come from the germline V gene. The CDR3 contains 12 residues. V was trimmed by 4 bases and J by 2 bases, leaving 6 bases between them. Whole-study findings and limits: In cDNA sequencing, cells with high TCR expression could be over-represented. Whatever favoring of shorter templates PCR might show would apply equally to patients and controls. TCRB CDR3s from Type 1 diabetes patients were moderately but significantly shorter in all four CD4+ subsets. Researchers could not determine here whether HLA type influences TCRB rearrangement.

Naive, central memory, regulatory and stem cell-like memory cells within the CD4+ compartment were sorted using CD45RO/CCR7/CD25/CD127/CD95/CD27. As for this clone: The antigen is unknown.

Source material: naive CD4+ T cells from blood. The rearrangement links TRBV25-1 to TRBJ2-7; no definite D call. The sequence was collected from a man younger than 40 with type 1 diabetes. CDR3 nucleotide sequence: TGTGCCAGCAGTGGTCGTCCCTACGAGCAGTACTTC. Encoded protein: CASSGRPYEQYF.